The present T cell receptor (beta chain) was sequenced within a study of blood T cells in healthy people across ages. A sample-barcoded 5' primer and a J-beta primer mix were used in a second PCR of roughly 7 to 12 cycles. All cDNA molecules were each tagged by a template-switch adaptor with 12 random nucleotides. One entry per CDR3 protein, called by TCRdb with MiXCR from the 5' RACE reads. The table has some 890,000 distinct CDR3 sequences, just under 30% seen once. Isolated PBMCs totaled at least 6.5 million in each sample. This same sample was also part of a study on T cells of mothers and their children.

The TCR comes from a woman aged 40 to 55 in good health. Material: blood.

CDR3 DNA sequence: TGTGCCAGCACGGGGCAGGGTGAGCAGTTCTTC. This codes for CASTGQGEQFF. V is TRBV6-5 and J is TRBJ2-1; D may be TRBD1 or TRBD2 (5 bases each). Deletions cut 7 bases from V and 9 bases from J, with 10 bases between. Per germline, CDR1 MNHEY and CDR2 SVGAGI. The CDR3 loop spans 11 amino acids.